Here is one T cell receptor (beta chain) with its context. The sample belongs to a study of blood T cell repertoires in COVID-19. Study overall: Spain, Italy and the United States supplied samples that represented acute and convalescent COVID-19. Nucleic acid was either cDNA or gDNA, and it came from T cells, B-cell-depleted T cells, or PBMCs.

In the authors' workflow: How many nucleated cells were present was estimated from reference gene primer amplification. The method was immunoSEQ multiplex PCR; TCRdb's version includes in-frame clones alone and lacks a portion of them. V, J and clone size are taken as reported in that table, and D and trimming were inferred from the DNA itself. The sample contains 53,000 or so clones, 90% of which appear only once. Germline CDR1 and CDR2: SEHNR and FQNEAQ (reference sequence). The V end was cut by 5 bases, the J end by 5 bases, with 13 bases between. This CDR3 contains 14 residues. The chain combines TRBV7-9 with TRBJ2-1; D ambiguous. The source of this sequence is a human donor in a cohort sampled during active COVID-19. Sample: peripheral blood. The CDR3 region has the DNA TGTGCCAGCAGCGGCCTCCTCCTGCACAATGAGCAGTTCTTC. This sequence encodes CASSGLLLHNEQFF.